This T cell receptor (beta chain) was sequenced in a study of cytomegalovirus exposure and HLA in healthy donors. Looking at the study overall: Early released data had about 80 million unique TCRs, all coming from HLA-typed donors.

Use of 60 Vbeta and 13 Jbeta primers characterized the PCR. Measured with immunoSEQ multiplex PCR; TCRdb has only the in-frame clones, and not every one. Its table lists 100,000 to 150,000 clones. As to this clone: Its antigen is currently unknown.

Trimming took off 4 bases at V and 8 bases at J, with 17 bases between the two ends. Germline assignment: CDR1 MDHEN and CDR2 SYDVKM. The CDR3 is made up of 14 amino acids. Notes on the study in general: Later analysis found that TCR beta chains associated with HLA were more clonally expanded than other, equally common chains. Being indistinguishable, some V segments were excluded, TRBV6-2 and TRBV6-3 among them. An Asian-associated ancestry cluster reportedly showed fewer N-insertions than the roughly 670-donor mean in a later analysis.

The V and J genes are TRBV28 and TRBJ1-2; D perhaps matches TRBD1 (6 bases). This sequence originates from a man in his forties in good health and CMV-seronegative. The sample comprised PBMCs. The DNA of the CDR3 is TGTGCCAGCAGTTCCACAGGGAGGGGTGGAGGCTACACCTTC. Protein sequence: CASSSTGRGGGYTF.